These 3 T cell receptor beta chains share one sample of origin, sequenced in a study of cytomegalovirus exposure and HLA in healthy donors. Amplification used 60 Vbeta primers and 13 Jbeta primers. Method: immunoSEQ multiplex PCR; TCRdb's copy keeps in-frame clones and lacks some. The sample gives some 180,000 clones, more than 60% of which show up once; roughly 3.7% is in the top ten. Sequenced sample: PBMCs. These receptors were collected from a woman in her sixties in good health and CMV-seropositive.

This sequence joins TRBV11-1 and TRBJ2-1, with 7 bases that match TRBD1. The CDR3 extends over 14 amino acids. Per germline, CDR1 SGHAT and CDR2 FQDESV (reference sequence). V shed 5 bases and J 4 bases; nucleotides not matched to a gene: 5. In DNA form, the CDR3 reads TGTGCCAGCAGCCGGGGACAGCCTTACAATGAGCAGTTCTTC. It codes for CASSRGQPYNEQFF.

The chain carries TRBV27 and TRBJ2-7; 8 nucleotides line up with TRBD2. Germline CDR1 is MNHEY and CDR2 is SMNVEV (reference sequence). The V gene end was trimmed by 0 bases and the J gene end by 3 bases; junction bases not matched to a gene: 4. There are 15 residues in the CDR3. Written as DNA, the CDR3 is TGTGCCAGCAGTTTATCAATTCGGGGGGGCTACGAGCAGTACTTC. This translates into CASSLSIRGGYEQYF.

This clone has a handful of counts. This chain connects TRBV5-4 to TRBJ2-7; 7 bases are shared with TRBD1. The ends lost 4 bases at V and 1 base at J; junction bases unmatched: 8. Germline V gives CDR1 SGHNT, CDR2 YYREEE (reference sequence). The CDR3 loop spans 15 amino acids. CDR3 in DNA: TGTGCCAGCAGCCAAGGGACAGAAAGGTCCTACGAGCAGTACTTC. Protein product: CASSQGTERSYEQYF.